The 15 T cell receptor beta chains in this list originate from one sample, sequenced in a study of regulatory T cells in long-lasting Graves disease. Investigators prepared the TCR beta libraries by applying iRepertoire HTBI primers and Arm-PCR of CDR3 regions. TCRdb recomputed calls from the multiplex PCR reads with MiXCR, one row per CDR3 protein. The sample consists of hundreds of thousands of distinct CDR3 sequences, about 16% of them appearing once. This sample's time point: newly diagnosed GD, antithyroid drugs for less than 3 months. PBMC RNA served as the TCR library source. The sample also formed part of further work on T cells in Graves' hyperthyroidism and ophthalmopathy.

The input for sequencing was peripheral blood mononuclear cells (PBMCs), taken at new diagnosis, from a patient treated with antithyroid drugs. The receptors were gathered from a woman aged 25 to 39 with Graves disease.

At least ten counts were recorded for this clonotype. The chain couples TRBV20-1 to TRBJ2-7; 7 bases line up with TRBD2. CDR1 and CDR2 from the germline V gene are DFQATT and SNEGSKA (reference sequence). The CDR3 is made up of 14 amino acids. The V segment lost 4 bases and the J segment 3 bases; nucleotides outside the gene matches: 9. The CDR3 here is CSATPGTTDYEQYF. The CDR3 nucleotides read TGCAGTGCTACCCCCGGGACTACGGACTACGAGCAGTACTTC.

This clonotype was recorded many times. The gene calls are TRBV7-2 and TRBJ2-1, with TRBD2 matching 7 bases. This CDR3 region has 14 residues. The V segment lost 5 bases and the J segment 1 base; nucleotides outside the gene matches: 2. Germline V gene data show CDR1 as SGHTA and CDR2 as FQGNSA. DNA of the CDR3: TGTGCCAGCAGCCCACTAGCGTCCTACAATGAGCAGTTCTTC. This codes for CASSPLASYNEQFF.

This clonotype was seen many times. The rearrangement joins TRBV27 to TRBJ1-2; D might be TRBD1 (5 bases). Germline V gene data show CDR1 as MNHEY and CDR2 as SMNVEV (reference sequence). This CDR3 contains 15 residues. V gave up 5 bases and J gave up 7 bases, with 20 bases separating them. The CDR3 bases are TGTGCCAGCAGTCCCTTGGGGGGGGGACTGGGTGGCTACACCTTC. Translation gives CASSPLGGGLGGYTF.

CDR3 loop: CASSGVGGTEAFF. The CDR3 bases are TGTGCCAGCAGTGGGGTGGGAGGGACTGAAGCTTTCTTT. V is TRBV6-4 and J is TRBJ1-1; D call uncertain. V was clipped by 4 bases and J by 5 bases, with 11 bases between them. The germline V gene has CDR1 MRHNA and CDR2 SNTAGT. The CDR3 sequence is 13 residues long.

The rearrangement joins TRBV5-1 to TRBJ1-3; D not certain. The ends were cut back, 4 bases at V and 1 base at J, with 12 bases in the middle. Germline V CDR1 and CDR2: SGHRS, YFSETQ. The CDR3 is made up of 15 amino acids. The CDR3 loop is CASSPLTESGNTIYF. CDR3 DNA sequence: TGCGCCAGCAGCCCGCTAACGGAATCTGGAAACACCATATATTTT.

Only a few counts were recorded for this clonotype. The chain employs TRBV2 and TRBJ2-2; TRBD1 aligns across 8 bases. The CDR3 runs 14 residues. J gave up 6 bases and V 6 bases, and 6 bases lay outside the gene matches. Germline CDR1 SNHLY, CDR2 FYNNEI. The CDR3 loop is CASRTGEIAGELFF. CDR3 in DNA: TGTGCCAGCAGGACAGGGGAAATCGCCGGGGAGCTGTTTTTT.

The rearrangement joins TRBV28 to TRBJ2-2; 8 bases are a match to TRBD2. The germline V gene has CDR1 MDHEN and CDR2 SYDVKM. The CDR3 is 16 residues long. The V gene end was trimmed by 3 bases and the J gene end by 5 bases; junction bases not matched to a gene: 8. The CDR3, as DNA: TGTGCCAGCAGTTTCGCAGGGGCGGGAGGTACCGGGGAGCTGTTTTTT. It is translated as CASSFAGAGGTGELFF.

In this sample, this clonotype turned up many times. The genes are TRBV20-1 and TRBJ2-3, with D unresolved. V was shortened by 2 bases and J by 2 bases, with 17 bases between the two germline ends. Germline V lookup: CDR1 DFQATT, CDR2 SNEGSKA (reference sequence). This CDR3 is 16 amino acids long. CDR3 bases: TGCAGTGCTAGAACCCCTTTTACTGGGCACACAGATACGCAGTATTTT. Protein product: CSARTPFTGHTDTQYF.

The chain joins TRBV19 to TRBJ2-6; maybe TRBD2 (5 bases). Between the trimmed V and J ends, which lost 3 bases and 0 bases, there was a span of 12 bases. The CDR3 has 17 residues. The germline gives CDR1 LNHDA, CDR2 SQIVND (reference sequence). The CDR3 region has the DNA TGTGCCAGTAGTATTAACGGGGTGAGCTCTGGGGCCAACGTCCTGACTTTC. It codes for CASSINGVSSGANVLTF.

V and J are TRBV10-1 and TRBJ2-7; no definite D call. Germline CDR1 is WNHNN and CDR2 is SYGVQD (reference sequence). The CDR3 covers 13 residues. Trimming pared 5 bases from V and 6 bases from J, leaving 14 bases between. CDR3 in amino acids: CASSPQSATEQYF. CDR3 DNA: TGCGCCAGCAGTCCGCAGTCCGCGACCGAGCAGTACTTC.

The gene calls are TRBV3-1 and TRBJ2-6; weak D call: TRBD1 (8 bases). Between the trimmed V and J ends, which lost 1 base and 2 bases, there was a span of 18 bases. The CDR3 is 19 amino acids. Germline-derived CDR1 and CDR2 are LGHDT and YNNKEL (reference sequence). The CDR3 reads CASSQAEDRDYAGANVLTF. CDR3 bases: TGTGCCAGCAGCCAAGCCGAGGACAGGGACTACGCTGGGGCCAACGTCCTGACTTTC.

This clonotype has ten or more counts. The chain employs TRBV28 and TRBJ2-5; no firm D call. From germline, CDR1 is MDHEN and CDR2 SYDVKM. Trimming left V 6 bases short and J 2 bases short, with 19 bases between. The CDR3 is 16 residues long. The CDR3 protein is CASRLTLHKSQETQYF. In nucleotides, the CDR3 is TGTGCCAGCAGGCTCACTTTGCACAAGAGTCAAGAGACCCAGTACTTC.

On this clonotype: This may be a read error, as it is one base from a much larger clone. V usage is TRBV2 and J usage is TRBJ2-5, with TRBD1 matching 10 bases. Per germline, CDR1 SNHLY and CDR2 FYNNEI. The CDR3 has 15 residues. The V segment lost 6 bases and the J segment 5 bases; nucleotides outside the gene matches: 9. The DNA of the CDR3 is TGTGCCAGCAGGGGGACAGGGGTCGGCGGGGAGACCCAGTACTTC. It translates to CASRGTGVGGETQYF.

This clonotype was seen a few times. This sequence joins TRBV5-4 and TRBJ2-1; D possibly uses TRBD1 or TRBD2 (5 bases each). V was pared by 4 bases and J by 11 bases, with 13 bases between. The CDR3 extends over 12 amino acids. Germline V gene sequence: CDR1 SGHNT, CDR2 YYREEE (reference sequence). The CDR3 region is CASSRGPTKQFF. CDR3 DNA: TGTGCCAGCAGCCGGGGCCCGACGAAGCAGTTCTTC.

This clonotype was counted only a few times. V and J are TRBV25-1 and TRBJ1-2; no clear D. CDR3 size: 13 residues. V lost 0 bases and J lost 8, with 10 bases in between. Germline loops: CDR1 MGHDK, CDR2 SYGVNS. CDR3 region: CASSEYRMGGYTF. The CDR3 DNA sequence: TGTGCCAGCAGTGAATATCGAATGGGAGGCTACACCTTC.